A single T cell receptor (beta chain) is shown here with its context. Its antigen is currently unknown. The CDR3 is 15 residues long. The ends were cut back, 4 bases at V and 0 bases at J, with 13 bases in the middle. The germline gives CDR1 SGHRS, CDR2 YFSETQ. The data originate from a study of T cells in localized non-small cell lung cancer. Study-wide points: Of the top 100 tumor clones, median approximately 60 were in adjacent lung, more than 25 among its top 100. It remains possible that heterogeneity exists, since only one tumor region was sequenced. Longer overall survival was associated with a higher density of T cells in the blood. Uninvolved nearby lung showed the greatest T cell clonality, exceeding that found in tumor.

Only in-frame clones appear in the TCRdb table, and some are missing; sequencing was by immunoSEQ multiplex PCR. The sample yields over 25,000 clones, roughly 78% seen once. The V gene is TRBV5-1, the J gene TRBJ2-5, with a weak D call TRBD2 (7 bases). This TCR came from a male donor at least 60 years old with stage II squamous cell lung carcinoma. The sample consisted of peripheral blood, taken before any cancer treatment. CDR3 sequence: CASSRGGDNQETQYF. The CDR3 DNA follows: TGCGCCAGCAGCAGGGGAGGGGACAACCAAGAGACCCAGTACTTC.